The clone carrying this T cell receptor (beta chain) turned up a few times. Sequenced by immunoSEQ multiplex PCR; TCRdb stores in-frame clones only, minus some. Of 15,000 to 20,000 clones listed, roughly 85% are singletons. The sample comes from a study of somatic mutations in cytotoxic T cells in rheumatoid arthritis. CDR1 is MNHEY and CDR2 is SVGAGI in the germline V gene. This CDR3 is 11 amino acids long. Trimming at V came to 8 bases and at J to 3 bases, leaving 1 base not matched to a gene. This clonotype was obtained from a woman between 40 and 55 years old with rheumatoid arthritis. J is TRBJ2-7 and V is TRBV6-5; 7 bases line up with TRBD2. Sequenced material: CD8+ T cells sorted from blood. The CDR3 nucleotides are TGTGCCAGCCAGCGGGGCTACGAGCAGTACTTC. Amino acids: CASQRGYEQYF.